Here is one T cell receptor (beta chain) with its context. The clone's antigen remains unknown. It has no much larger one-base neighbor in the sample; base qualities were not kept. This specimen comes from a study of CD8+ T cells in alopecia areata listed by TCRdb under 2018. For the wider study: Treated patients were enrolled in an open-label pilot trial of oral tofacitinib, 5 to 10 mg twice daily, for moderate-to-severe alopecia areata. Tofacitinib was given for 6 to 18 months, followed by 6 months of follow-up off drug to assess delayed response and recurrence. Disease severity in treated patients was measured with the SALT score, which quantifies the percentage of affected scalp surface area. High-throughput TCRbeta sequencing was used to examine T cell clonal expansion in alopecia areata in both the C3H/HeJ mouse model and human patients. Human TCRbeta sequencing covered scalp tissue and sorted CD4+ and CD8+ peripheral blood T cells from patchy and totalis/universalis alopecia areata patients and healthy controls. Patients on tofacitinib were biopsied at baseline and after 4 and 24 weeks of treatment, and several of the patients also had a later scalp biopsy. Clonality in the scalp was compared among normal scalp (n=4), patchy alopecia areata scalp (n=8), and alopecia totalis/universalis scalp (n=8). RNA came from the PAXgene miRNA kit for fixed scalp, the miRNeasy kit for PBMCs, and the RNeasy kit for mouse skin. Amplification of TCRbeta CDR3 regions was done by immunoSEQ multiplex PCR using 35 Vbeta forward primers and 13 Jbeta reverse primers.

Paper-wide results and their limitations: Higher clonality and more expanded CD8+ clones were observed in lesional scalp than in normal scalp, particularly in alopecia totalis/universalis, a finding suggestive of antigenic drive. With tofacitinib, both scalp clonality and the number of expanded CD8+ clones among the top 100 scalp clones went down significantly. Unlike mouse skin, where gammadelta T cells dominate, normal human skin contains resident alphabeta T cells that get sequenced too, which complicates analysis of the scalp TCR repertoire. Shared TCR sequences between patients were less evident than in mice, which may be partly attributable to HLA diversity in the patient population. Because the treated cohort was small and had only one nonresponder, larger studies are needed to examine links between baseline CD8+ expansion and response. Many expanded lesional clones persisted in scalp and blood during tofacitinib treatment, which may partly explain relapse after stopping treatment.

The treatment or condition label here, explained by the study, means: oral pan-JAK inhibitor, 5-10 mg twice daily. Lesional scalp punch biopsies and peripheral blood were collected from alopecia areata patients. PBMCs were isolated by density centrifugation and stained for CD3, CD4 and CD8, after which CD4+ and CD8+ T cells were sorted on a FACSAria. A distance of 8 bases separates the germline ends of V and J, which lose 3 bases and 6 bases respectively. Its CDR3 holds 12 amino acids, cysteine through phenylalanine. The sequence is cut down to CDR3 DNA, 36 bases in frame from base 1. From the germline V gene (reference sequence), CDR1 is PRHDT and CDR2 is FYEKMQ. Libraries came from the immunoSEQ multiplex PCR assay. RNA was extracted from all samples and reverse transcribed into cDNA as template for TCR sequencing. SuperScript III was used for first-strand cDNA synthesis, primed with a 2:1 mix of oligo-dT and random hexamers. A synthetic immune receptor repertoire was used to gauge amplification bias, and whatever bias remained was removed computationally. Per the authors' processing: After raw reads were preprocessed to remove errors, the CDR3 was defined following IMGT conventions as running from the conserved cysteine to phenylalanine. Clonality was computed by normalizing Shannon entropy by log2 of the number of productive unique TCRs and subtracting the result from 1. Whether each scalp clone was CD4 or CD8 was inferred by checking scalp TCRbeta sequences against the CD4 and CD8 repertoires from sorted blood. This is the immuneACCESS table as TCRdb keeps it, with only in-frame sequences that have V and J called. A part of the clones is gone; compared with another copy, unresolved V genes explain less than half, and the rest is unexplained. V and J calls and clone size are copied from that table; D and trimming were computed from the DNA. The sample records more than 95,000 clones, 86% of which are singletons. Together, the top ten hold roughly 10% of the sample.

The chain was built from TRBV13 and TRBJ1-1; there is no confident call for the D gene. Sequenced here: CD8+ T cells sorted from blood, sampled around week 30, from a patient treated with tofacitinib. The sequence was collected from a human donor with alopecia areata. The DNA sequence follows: TGTGCCAGCAGCTTTTTGGGCTCTGAAGCTTTCTTT. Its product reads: CASSFLGSEAFF. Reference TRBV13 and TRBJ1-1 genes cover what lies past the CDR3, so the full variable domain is AAGVIQSPRHLIKEKRETATLKCYPIPRHDTVYWYQQGPGQDPQFLISFYEKMQSDKGSIPDRFSAQQFSDYHSELNMSSLELGDSALYFCASSFLGSEAFFGQGTRLTVV.